Following are 19 T cell receptor beta chains from one sample sequenced in a study of OX40 agonist ivuxolimab in advanced cancers. Sequenced by immunoSEQ multiplex PCR; TCRdb stores in-frame clones only, minus some. The repertoire includes tens of thousands of clones, nearly 85% of them detected once, and under 9.5% sits in the top ten. The sample here was CD4+ or CD8+ T cells sorted from blood, taken in a trial of the OX40 agonist ivuxolimab. The source of these receptors is an adult with an advanced solid tumor such as melanoma, head and neck, liver or kidney cancer.

Relative to its sample, this clone is medium-sized (0.01 to 0.1%). Other DNA sequences within the sample encode an identical CDR3. The chain combines TRBV19 with TRBJ2-1; maybe TRBD2 (6 bases). Germline lookup yields CDR1 LNHDA and CDR2 SQIVND (reference sequence). This CDR3 is 12 amino acids long. Deletions cut 3 bases from V and 6 bases from J, with 6 bases between. The CDR3 region is CASSIGSNEQFF. CDR3 nucleotide sequence: TGTGCCAGTAGTATCGGGAGCAATGAGCAGTTCTTC.

This chain uses TRBV5-5 with TRBJ1-1, with TRBD1 as a possible D gene (5 bases). Germline lookup yields CDR1 SGHKS and CDR2 YYEKEE (reference sequence). The CDR3 extends over 13 amino acids. V gave up 3 bases and J gave up 4 bases, with 10 bases separating them. The CDR3 reads CASSSLGGTEAFF. The CDR3 nucleotides are TGTGCCAGCAGCTCCCTGGGGGGCACTGAAGCTTTCTTT.

The chain uses TRBV7-2 and TRBJ1-1; D is unclear. Germline lookup yields CDR1 SGHTA and CDR2 FQGNSA. Deletions cut 6 bases from V and 5 bases from J, with 13 bases between. CDR3 length: 13 residues. CDR3 loop: CASRTGGRTEAFF. The DNA for the CDR3 is TGTGCCAGCAGGACGGGAGGGAGGACTGAAGCTTTCTTT.

V and J are TRBV28 and TRBJ1-1; no definite D call. The germline gives CDR1 MDHEN, CDR2 SYDVKM. The V end was cut by 2 bases, the J end by 1 base, with 8 bases between. The CDR3 loop spans 14 amino acids. This chain's CDR3 is CASSLISENTEAFF. Written as DNA, the CDR3 is TGTGCCAGCAGTTTAATCTCAGAGAACACTGAAGCTTTCTTT.

This chain joins TRBV2 and TRBJ2-1; TRBD2 is a possible D gene (6 bases). This CDR3 is 17 amino acids long. V shed 6 bases and J shed 0 bases, with 18 bases lying between them. Looked up from germline, CDR1 is SNHLY and CDR2 is FYNNEI. CDR3 coding DNA: TGTGCCAGCAGCGGACCCCCAGGCGGGGACTCCTACAATGAGCAGTTCTTC. Translating gives CASSGPPGGDSYNEQFF.

This clone was detected once. The J gene is TRBJ2-7, the V gene TRBV2; a weak D match, TRBD1 (5 bases). This CDR3 has 16 amino acids. Germline V gives CDR1 SNHLY, CDR2 FYNNEI. V gave up 1 base and J gave up 4 bases, with 17 bases separating them. In nucleotides, the CDR3 is TGTGCCAGCAGTGAAGGATTAGGGGCCCCGACTTACGAGCAGTACTTC. This encodes CASSEGLGAPTYEQYF.

J is TRBJ2-7 and V is TRBV7-9; TRBD1 matches at 7 bases. The V and J ends lost 5 bases and 3 bases, in that order; junction bases with no gene match: 7. Germline CDR1 is SEHNR and CDR2 is FQNEAQ (reference sequence). The CDR3 has 14 amino acids. The CDR3 is CASSTWDSGYEQYF. Written as DNA, the CDR3 is TGTGCCAGCAGCACGTGGGACAGCGGCTACGAGCAGTACTTC.

This clone appeared a few times. The chain couples TRBV7-2 to TRBJ2-3; TRBD2 agrees at 12 bases. The CDR3 covers 15 residues. V shed 5 bases and J 5 bases; nucleotides not matched to a gene: 5. CDR1 is SGHTA and CDR2 is FQGNSA in the germline V gene. The CDR3 bases are TGTGCCAGCAGCCCTAGCGGGGGGGCAGGAGATACGCAGTATTTT. Translating gives CASSPSGGAGDTQYF.

The chain links TRBV7-7 to TRBJ2-1; D might be TRBD1 or TRBD2, each matching 5 bases. The CDR3 runs 13 residues. V dropped 10 bases and J dropped 1 base, with 11 bases sitting between them. Per germline, CDR1 SSHAT and CDR2 FNYEAQ (reference sequence). In DNA, the CDR3 is TGTGCCATCCGGGACCCTTCCTACAATGAGCAGTTCTTC. This codes for CAIRDPSYNEQFF.

The V gene is TRBV19, the J gene TRBJ1-2, with unresolved D. V lost 5 bases and J 2 bases, leaving 15 bases between the germline ends. Germline V gives CDR1 LNHDA, CDR2 SQIVND (reference sequence). The CDR3 extends over 15 amino acids. The CDR3 sequence is CASSSPLDTNYGYTF. CDR3 DNA: TGTGCCAGTAGTTCCCCTCTCGACACAAACTATGGCTACACCTTC.

Turning to this clone: The junction differs from germline at one of its ends, possibly a read error. The chain has TRBV7-9 and TRBJ1-1; D gene uncertain. Germline values: CDR1 SEHNR, CDR2 FQNEAQ (reference sequence). The CDR3 totals 14 residues. Here the CDR3 reads CASSREAGLHEASF. The DNA for the CDR3 is TGTGCCAGCAGCCGCGAAGCTGGGTTGCACGAAGCTTCCTTT.

This chain connects TRBV27 to TRBJ1-6, with 7 bases lining up with TRBD1. This CDR3 region has 15 residues. After removal of 7 bases from V and 9 bases from J, the junction contained 12 bases not matched to a gene. CDR1 is MNHEY and CDR2 is SMNVEV in the germline V gene (reference sequence). The CDR3 sequence: CASTRSAGGTSPLHF. The DNA for the CDR3 is TGTGCCAGCACCCGTTCGGCAGGGGGAACTTCACCCCTCCACTTT.

J is TRBJ2-1 and V is TRBV10-3; unclear D gene. V shed 7 bases and J shed 7 bases, with 11 bases lying between them. CDR1 and CDR2 (germline): ENHRY, SYGVKD. CDR3 length equals 12 residues. The DNA for the CDR3 is TGTGCCATCATGAGTATTGAGAATGAGCAGTTCTTC. This sequence encodes CAIMSIENEQFF.

The chain couples TRBV28 to TRBJ2-7, with 7 bases lining up with TRBD1. CDR1 MDHEN and CDR2 SYDVKM come from the germline V gene. CDR3 length: 17 amino acids. The trim removed 4 bases at V and 0 bases at J, leaving 12 bases unmatched. DNA for the CDR3: TGTGCCAGCAGTTCTTTAAAGGACAGGACATACTCCTACGAGCAGTACTTC. Amino acids: CASSSLKDRTYSYEQYF.

The chain uses TRBV13 and TRBJ2-3; D gene unclear. V lost 0 bases, J lost 2 bases, and 6 bases lay in between. The germline V gene encodes CDR1 PRHDT and CDR2 FYEKMQ (reference sequence). This CDR3 region has 14 residues. The chain's CDR3 is CASSLGRYTDTQYF. CDR3 coding DNA: TGTGCCAGCAGCTTAGGCCGTTACACAGATACGCAGTATTTT. The whole variable domain, filled in from reference TRBV13 and TRBJ2-3, reads AAGVIQSPRHLIKEKRETATLKCYPIPRHDTVYWYQQGPGQDPQFLISFYEKMQSDKGSIPDRFSAQQFSDYHSELNMSSLELGDSALYFCASSLGRYTDTQYFGPGTRLTVL.

This clone was observed a handful of times. CDR3 DNA: TGTGCCAGCAGCTCTCGACAGCTAGATGAAAAACTGTTTTTT. Translated: CASSSRQLDEKLFF. The rearrangement links TRBV13 to TRBJ1-4, with D perhaps matching TRBD1 (5 bases). The CDR3 loop spans 14 amino acids. V gave up 4 bases and J gave up 6 bases, with 12 bases separating them. Germline V gene sequence: CDR1 PRHDT, CDR2 FYEKMQ (reference sequence).

The genes are TRBV11-2 and TRBJ2-7; tentative D call: TRBD1 (6 bases). The CDR3 loop spans 15 amino acids. The V end lost 4 bases, the J end lost 2 bases, and 15 bases lay between the germline ends. Germline CDR1 is SGHAT and CDR2 is FQNNGV. The CDR3 is CASSYLTGSAYEQYF. CDR3 DNA: TGTGCCAGCAGCTACCTCACAGGGTCGGCCTACGAGCAGTACTTC.

The rearrangement joins TRBV10-1 to TRBJ1-2; D is uncertain. Germline lookup yields CDR1 WNHNN and CDR2 SYGVQD (reference sequence). V gave up 5 bases and J gave up 7 bases, with 17 bases separating them. This CDR3 has 14 residues. The CDR3 region has the DNA TGCGCCAGCAGTCCGTCAGGCACCCTGGGTGGCTACACCTTC. This gives the protein CASSPSGTLGGYTF.

The chain carries TRBV4-3 and TRBJ2-7; D is undetermined. V was trimmed by 3 bases and J by 6 bases, leaving 18 bases between them. The CDR3 sequence is 15 residues long. Germline V gene sequence: CDR1 LGHNA, CDR2 YSLEER. CDR3 sequence reads: CASSQDGLESGEQYF. The DNA of the CDR3 is TGCGCCAGCAGCCAGGACGGGCTGGAATCGGGCGAGCAGTACTTC.